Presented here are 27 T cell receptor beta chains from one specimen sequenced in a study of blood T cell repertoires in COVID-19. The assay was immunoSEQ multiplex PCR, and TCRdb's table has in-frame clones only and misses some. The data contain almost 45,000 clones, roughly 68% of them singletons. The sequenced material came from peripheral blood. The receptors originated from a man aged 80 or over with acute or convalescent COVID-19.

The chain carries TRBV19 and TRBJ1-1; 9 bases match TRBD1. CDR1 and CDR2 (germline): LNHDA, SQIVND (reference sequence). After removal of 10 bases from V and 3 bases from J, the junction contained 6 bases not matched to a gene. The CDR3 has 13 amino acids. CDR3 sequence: CATDRGLYTEAFF. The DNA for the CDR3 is TGTGCCACGGACAGGGGCCTTTACACTGAAGCTTTCTTT.

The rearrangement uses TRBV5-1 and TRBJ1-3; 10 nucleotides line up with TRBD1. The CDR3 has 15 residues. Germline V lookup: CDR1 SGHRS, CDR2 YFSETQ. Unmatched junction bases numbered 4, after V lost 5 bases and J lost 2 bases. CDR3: CASRGTGVAGNTIYF. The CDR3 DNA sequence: TGCGCCAGCAGAGGGACAGGGGTAGCTGGAAACACCATATATTTT. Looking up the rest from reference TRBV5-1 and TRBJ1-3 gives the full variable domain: KAGVTQTPRYLIKTRGQQVTLSCSPISGHRSVSWYQQTPGQGLQFLFEYFSETQRNKGNFPGRFSGRQFSNSRSEMNVSTLELGDSALYLCASRGTGVAGNTIYFGEGSWLTVV.

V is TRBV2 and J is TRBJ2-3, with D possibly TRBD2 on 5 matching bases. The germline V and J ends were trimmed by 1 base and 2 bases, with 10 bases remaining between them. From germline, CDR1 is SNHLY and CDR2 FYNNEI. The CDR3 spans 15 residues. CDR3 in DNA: TGTGCCAGCAGTGAAGGGGGAGCGACCACAGATACGCAGTATTTT. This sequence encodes CASSEGGATTDTQYF.

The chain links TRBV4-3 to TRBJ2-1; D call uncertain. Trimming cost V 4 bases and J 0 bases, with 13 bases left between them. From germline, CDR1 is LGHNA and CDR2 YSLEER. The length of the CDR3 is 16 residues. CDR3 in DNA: TGCGCCAGCAGCCGCGACTTCCCGAGCTCCTACAATGAGCAGTTCTTC. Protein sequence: CASSRDFPSSYNEQFF.

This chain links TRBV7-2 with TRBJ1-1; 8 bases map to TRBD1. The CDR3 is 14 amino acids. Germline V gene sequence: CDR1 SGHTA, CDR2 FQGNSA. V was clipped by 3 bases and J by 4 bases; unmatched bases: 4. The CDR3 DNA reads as TGTGCCAGCAGCTTGACAGGGGATGGCACTGAAGCTTTCTTT. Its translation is CASSLTGDGTEAFF. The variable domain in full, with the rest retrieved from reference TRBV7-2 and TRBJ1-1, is GAGVSQSPSNKVTEKGKDVELRCDPISGHTALYWYRQSLGQGLEFLIYFQGNSAPDKSGLPSDRFSAERTGGSVSTLTIQRTQQEDSAVYLCASSLTGDGTEAFFGQGTRLTVV.

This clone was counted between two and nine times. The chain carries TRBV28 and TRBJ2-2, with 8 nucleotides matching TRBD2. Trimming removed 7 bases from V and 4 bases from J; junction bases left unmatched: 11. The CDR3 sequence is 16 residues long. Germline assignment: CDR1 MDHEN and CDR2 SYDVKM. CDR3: CASTLGLDQGTGELFF. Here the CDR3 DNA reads TGTGCCAGCACCTTGGGACTAGACCAAGGCACCGGGGAGCTGTTTTTT.

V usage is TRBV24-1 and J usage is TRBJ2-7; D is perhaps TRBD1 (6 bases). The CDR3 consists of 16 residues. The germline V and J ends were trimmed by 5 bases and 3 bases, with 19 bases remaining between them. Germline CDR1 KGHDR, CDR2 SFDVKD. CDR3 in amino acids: CATSGPIEQGSYEQYF. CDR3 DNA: TGTGCCACCAGTGGGCCGATCGAGCAGGGGAGCTACGAGCAGTACTTC.

In DNA form, the CDR3 reads TGTGCCAGCAGTGCCCGACAGGGTGGTGGGGCCAACGTCCTGACTTTC. It codes for CASSARQGGGANVLTF. The V and J genes are TRBV27 and TRBJ2-6; 7 positions agree with TRBD1. CDR1 is MNHEY, CDR2 SMNVEV, per germline (reference sequence). This CDR3 is built from 16 residues. Unmatched junction bases numbered 7, after V lost 5 bases and J lost 3 bases.

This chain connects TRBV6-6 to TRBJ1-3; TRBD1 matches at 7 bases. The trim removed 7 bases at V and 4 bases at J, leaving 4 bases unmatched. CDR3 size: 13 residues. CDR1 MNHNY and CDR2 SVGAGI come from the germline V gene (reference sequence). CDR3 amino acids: CASIPGGGNTIYF. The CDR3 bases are TGTGCCAGCATCCCAGGGGGAGGAAACACCATATATTTT.

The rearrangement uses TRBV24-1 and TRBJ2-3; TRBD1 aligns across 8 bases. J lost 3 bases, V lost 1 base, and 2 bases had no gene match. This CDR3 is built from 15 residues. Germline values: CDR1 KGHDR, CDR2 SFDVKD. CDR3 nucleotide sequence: TGTGCCACCAGTGATTTCCGGGACAGGACAGATACGCAGTATTTT. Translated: CATSDFRDRTDTQYF.

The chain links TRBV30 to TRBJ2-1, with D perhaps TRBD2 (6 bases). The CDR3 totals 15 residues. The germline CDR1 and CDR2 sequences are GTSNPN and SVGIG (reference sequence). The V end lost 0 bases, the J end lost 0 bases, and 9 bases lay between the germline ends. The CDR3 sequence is CAWSVAGSSYNEQFF. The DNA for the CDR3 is TGTGCCTGGAGTGTAGCGGGTAGCTCCTACAATGAGCAGTTCTTC. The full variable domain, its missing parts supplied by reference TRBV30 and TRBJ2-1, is SQTIHQWPATLVQPVGSPLSLECTVEGTSNPNLYWYRQAAGRGLQLLFYSVGIGQISSEVPQNLSASRPQDRQFILSSKKLLLSDSGFYLCAWSVAGSSYNEQFFGPGTRLTVL.

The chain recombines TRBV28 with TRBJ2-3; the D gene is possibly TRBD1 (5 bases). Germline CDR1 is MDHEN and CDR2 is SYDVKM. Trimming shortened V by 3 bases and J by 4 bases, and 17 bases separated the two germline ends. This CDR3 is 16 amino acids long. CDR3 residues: CASSFRGRVEADTQYF. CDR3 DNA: TGTGCCAGCAGTTTTAGGGGCAGGGTTGAGGCAGATACGCAGTATTTT.

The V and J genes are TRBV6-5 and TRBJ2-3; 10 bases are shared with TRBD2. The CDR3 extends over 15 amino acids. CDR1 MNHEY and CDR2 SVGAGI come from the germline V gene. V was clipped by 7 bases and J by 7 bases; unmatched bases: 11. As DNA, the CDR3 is TGTGCCAGCACCCGTCTAGCGGGAGCGGGGAATACGCAGTATTTT. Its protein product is CASTRLAGAGNTQYF.

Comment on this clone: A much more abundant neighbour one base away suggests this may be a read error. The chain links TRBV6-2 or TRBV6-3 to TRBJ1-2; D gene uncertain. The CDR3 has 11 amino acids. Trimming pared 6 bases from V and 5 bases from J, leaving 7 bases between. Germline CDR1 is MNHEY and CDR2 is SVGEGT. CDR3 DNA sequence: TGTGCCAGCAGCCCCGGGTATGGCTACACCTTC. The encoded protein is CASSPGYGYTF.

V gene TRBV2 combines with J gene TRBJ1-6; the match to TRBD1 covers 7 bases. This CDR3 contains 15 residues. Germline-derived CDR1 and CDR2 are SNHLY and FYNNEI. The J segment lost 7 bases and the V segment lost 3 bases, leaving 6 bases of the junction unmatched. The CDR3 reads CASSDGGGRNSPLHF. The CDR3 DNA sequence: TGTGCCAGCAGTGATGGAGGGGGCCGAAATTCACCCCTCCACTTT.

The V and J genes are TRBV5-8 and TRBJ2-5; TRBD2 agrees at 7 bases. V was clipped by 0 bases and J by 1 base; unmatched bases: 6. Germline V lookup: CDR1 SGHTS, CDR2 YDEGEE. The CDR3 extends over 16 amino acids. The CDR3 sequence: CASSLGEGLIQETQYF. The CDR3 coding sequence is TGTGCCAGCAGCTTGGGGGAGGGCTTGATCCAAGAGACCCAGTACTTC.

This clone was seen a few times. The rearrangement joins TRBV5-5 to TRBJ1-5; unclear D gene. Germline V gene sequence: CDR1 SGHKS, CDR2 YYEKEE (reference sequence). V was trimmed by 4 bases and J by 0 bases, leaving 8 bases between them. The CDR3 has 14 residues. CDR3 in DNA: TGTGCCAGCAGCGGTGAACATAGCAATCAGCCCCAGCATTTT. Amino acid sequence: CASSGEHSNQPQHF.

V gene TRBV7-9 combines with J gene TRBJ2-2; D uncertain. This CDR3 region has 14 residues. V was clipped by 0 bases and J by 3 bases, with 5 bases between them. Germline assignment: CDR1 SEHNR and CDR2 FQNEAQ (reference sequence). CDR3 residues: CASSLARDTGELFF. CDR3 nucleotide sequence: TGTGCCAGCAGCTTAGCGCGAGACACCGGGGAGCTGTTTTTT.

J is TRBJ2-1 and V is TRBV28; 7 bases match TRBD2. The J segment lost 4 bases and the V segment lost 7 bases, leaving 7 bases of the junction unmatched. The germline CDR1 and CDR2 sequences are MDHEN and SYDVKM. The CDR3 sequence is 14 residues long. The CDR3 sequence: CASKRPAGYNEQFF. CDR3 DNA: TGTGCCAGCAAACGACCAGCGGGGTACAATGAGCAGTTCTTC.

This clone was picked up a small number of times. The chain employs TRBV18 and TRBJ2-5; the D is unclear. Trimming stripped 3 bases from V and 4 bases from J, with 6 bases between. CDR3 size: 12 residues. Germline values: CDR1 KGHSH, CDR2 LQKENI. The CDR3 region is CASSPFGETQYF. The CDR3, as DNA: TGTGCCAGCTCACCGTTCGGAGAGACCCAGTACTTC.

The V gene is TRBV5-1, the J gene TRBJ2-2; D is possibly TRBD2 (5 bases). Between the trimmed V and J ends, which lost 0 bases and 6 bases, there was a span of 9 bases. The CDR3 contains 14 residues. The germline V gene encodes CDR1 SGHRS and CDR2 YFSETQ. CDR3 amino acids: CASSLGLEAGELFF. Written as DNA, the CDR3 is TGCGCCAGCAGCTTGGGACTGGAGGCCGGGGAGCTGTTTTTT.

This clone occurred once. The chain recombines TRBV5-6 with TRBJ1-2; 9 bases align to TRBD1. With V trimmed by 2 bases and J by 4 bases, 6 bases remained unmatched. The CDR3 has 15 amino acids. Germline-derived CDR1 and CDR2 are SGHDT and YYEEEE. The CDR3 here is CASSFEDRGGYGYTF. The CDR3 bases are TGTGCCAGCAGCTTTGAGGACAGGGGCGGCTATGGCTACACCTTC.

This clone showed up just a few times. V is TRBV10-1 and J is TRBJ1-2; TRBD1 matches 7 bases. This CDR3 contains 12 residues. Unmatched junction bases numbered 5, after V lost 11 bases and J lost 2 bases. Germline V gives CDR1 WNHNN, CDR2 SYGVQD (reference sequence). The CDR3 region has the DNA TGCGCCGGACAGGCCACGAACTATGGCTACACCTTC. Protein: CAGQATNYGYTF.

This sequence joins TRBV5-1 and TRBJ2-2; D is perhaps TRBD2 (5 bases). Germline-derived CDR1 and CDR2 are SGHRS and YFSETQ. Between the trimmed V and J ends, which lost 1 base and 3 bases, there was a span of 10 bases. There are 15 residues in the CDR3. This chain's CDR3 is CASSLNYGDTGELFF. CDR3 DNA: TGCGCCAGCAGCTTGAACTACGGGGACACCGGGGAGCTGTTTTTT.

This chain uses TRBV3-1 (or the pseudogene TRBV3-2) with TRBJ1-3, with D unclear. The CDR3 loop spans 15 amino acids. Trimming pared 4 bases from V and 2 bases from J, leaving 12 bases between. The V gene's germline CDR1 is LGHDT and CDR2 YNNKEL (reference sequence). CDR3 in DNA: TGTGCCAGCAGCCGGCGGGGAGGCACTGGAAACACCATATATTTT. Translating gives CASSRRGGTGNTIYF.

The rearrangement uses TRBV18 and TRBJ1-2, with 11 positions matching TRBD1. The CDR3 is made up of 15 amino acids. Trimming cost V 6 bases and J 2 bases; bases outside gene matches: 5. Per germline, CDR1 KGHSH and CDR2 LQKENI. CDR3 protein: CASSPDRGRNYGYTF. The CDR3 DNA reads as TGTGCCAGCTCTCCGGACAGGGGGCGAAACTATGGCTACACCTTC. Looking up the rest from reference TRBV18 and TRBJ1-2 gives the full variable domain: NAGVMQNPRHLVRRRGQEARLRCSPMKGHSHVYWYRQLPEEGLKFMVYLQKENIIDESGMPKERFSAEFPKEGPSILRIQQVVRGDSAAYFCASSPDRGRNYGYTFGSGTRLTVV.

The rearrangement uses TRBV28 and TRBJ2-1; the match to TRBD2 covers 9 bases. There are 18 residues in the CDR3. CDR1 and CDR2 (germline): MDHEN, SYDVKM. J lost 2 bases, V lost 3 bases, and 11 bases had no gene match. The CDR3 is CASSLTVGGRATYNEQFF. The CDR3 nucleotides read TGTGCCAGCAGTTTGACGGTTGGCGGGAGGGCCACCTACAATGAGCAGTTCTTC. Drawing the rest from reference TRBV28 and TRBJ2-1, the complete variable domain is DVKVTQSSRYLVKRTGEKVFLECVQDMDHENMFWYRQDPGLGLRLIYFSYDVKMKEKGDIPEGYSVSREKKERFSLILESASTNQTSMYLCASSLTVGGRATYNEQFFGPGTRLTVL.